Each of the 10 T cell receptor beta chains below was sequenced from the same sample in a study of CD8 T cells in Susac syndrome. The RNA input was roughly 0.45 to 1 ug, and it was reverse transcribed with random hexamers. TCRdb redid the calling of the immunoSEQ multiplex PCR reads with MiXCR, one entry per CDR3 protein. The repertoire holds 250,000 to 300,000 distinct CDR3 sequences, approximately 85% seen once, with 0.2% to 0.25% in the top ten. The sequencing sample was made of CD8+ T cells from PBMCs. The receptors here all came from a human donor with multiple sclerosis.

The chain recombines TRBV6-2 or TRBV6-3 with TRBJ2-1; TRBD2 might be the D (6 bases). CDR3 length equals 15 residues. Germline V CDR1 and CDR2: MNHEY, SVGEGT. V was trimmed by 6 bases and J by 4 bases, leaving 16 bases between them. The CDR3 region is CASRSEAGFYNEQFF. Here the CDR3 DNA reads TGTGCCAGCAGATCCGAGGCGGGATTTTACAATGAGCAGTTCTTC.

The chain joins TRBV28 to TRBJ2-1; TRBD2 matches 10 bases. Germline V gives CDR1 MDHEN, CDR2 SYDVKM. V trimming: 8 bases; J trimming: 5 bases; junction bases outside the gene matches: 15. The CDR3 covers 17 residues. This chain's CDR3 is CASGSEILAGADNEQFF. In DNA, the CDR3 is TGTGCCAGCGGCTCCGAAATCCTAGCGGGAGCCGACAATGAGCAGTTCTTC.

V gene TRBV24-1 combines with J gene TRBJ2-7, with D tentatively TRBD2 (5 bases). The V end lost 3 bases, the J end lost 7 bases, and 27 bases lay between the germline ends. This CDR3 has 18 residues. Germline V gene data show CDR1 as KGHDR and CDR2 as SFDVKD. The CDR3 loop reads CATSDGGHSGTGTVEQYF. The CDR3 nucleotides read TGTGCCACCAGTGATGGTGGGCATTCGGGAACCGGTACGGTTGAGCAGTACTTC.

The chain employs TRBV5-4 and TRBJ2-7; weak D call: TRBD1 (6 bases). Trimming removed 0 bases at V and 4 bases at J, with 14 bases between. This CDR3 is 15 amino acids long. The germline V gene encodes CDR1 SGHNT and CDR2 YYREEE (reference sequence). CDR3 DNA: TGTGCCAGCAGCTTGGGTCAGGGGAGTCGGTACGAGCAGTACTTC. Residues: CASSLGQGSRYEQYF. The full variable domain, its missing parts supplied by reference TRBV5-4 and TRBJ2-7, is ETGVTQSPTHLIKTRGQQVTLRCSSQSGHNTVSWYQQALGQGPQFIFQYYREEENGRGNFPPRFSGLQFPNYSSELNVNALELDDSALYLCASSLGQGSRYEQYFGPGTRLTVT.

The chain employs TRBV5-1 and TRBJ2-1, with 12 bases fitting TRBD2. The CDR3 covers 17 residues. The V gene end was trimmed by 2 bases and the J gene end by 3 bases; junction bases not matched to a gene: 6. The V gene's germline CDR1 is SGHRS and CDR2 YFSETQ. The DNA for the CDR3 is TGCGCCAGCAGCTTCCCGACTAGCGGGAGAATCTACAATGAGCAGTTCTTC. Its translation is CASSFPTSGRIYNEQFF.

This clonotype has just one count. This chain connects TRBV20-1 to TRBJ2-4; TRBD2 aligns across 7 bases. This CDR3 is built from 18 residues. J gave up 2 bases and V 0 bases, and 13 bases lay outside the gene matches. Per germline, CDR1 DFQATT and CDR2 SNEGSKA (reference sequence). The CDR3 region has the DNA TGCAGTGCTAGAGATCGGGGCGGGAGCTTAAGGACCAAAAACATTCAGTACTTC. Its translation is CSARDRGGSLRTKNIQYF.

The V call is TRBV28, the J call TRBJ1-2; tentatively, D is TRBD1 (5 bases). Germline V gene sequence: CDR1 MDHEN, CDR2 SYDVKM. Trimming removed 3 bases from V and 11 bases from J, with 16 bases in between. The CDR3 length is 13 residues. Here the CDR3 DNA reads TGTGCCAGCAGTTTTTGGTGGGGGGAAAGGTACACCTTC. Translation: CASSFWWGERYTF.

The V call is TRBV7-8, the J call TRBJ1-1; perhaps TRBD1 as D (6 bases). Germline V lookup: CDR1 SGHVS, CDR2 FQNEAQ. The germline V and J ends were trimmed by 1 base and 4 bases, with 13 bases remaining between them. The CDR3 is 15 residues long. CDR3 nucleotides: TGTGCCAGCAGCTTAGTAGGTGGGGGCGGCACTGAAGCTTTCTTT. Its protein is CASSLVGGGGTEAFF.

The rearrangement joins TRBV4-1 to TRBJ2-3; D gene uncertain. The CDR3 totals 14 residues. CDR1 and CDR2 from the germline V gene are MGHRA and YSYEKL. V was cut by 2 bases and J by 2 bases, with 8 bases left in between. The CDR3, as DNA: TGCGCCAGCAGCCAAACAAAGAACACAGATACGCAGTATTTT. This translates into CASSQTKNTDTQYF.

The chain uses TRBV28 and TRBJ2-2; no definite D call. V was pared by 2 bases and J by 7 bases, with 8 bases between. Germline CDR1 and CDR2: MDHEN and SYDVKM. The CDR3 runs 13 residues. Here the CDR3 reads CASSLGRVGELFF. CDR3 DNA: TGTGCCAGCAGTTTAGGCCGGGTCGGGGAGCTGTTTTTT. The complete variable domain, with remaining parts taken from reference TRBV28 and TRBJ2-2, reads DVKVTQSSRYLVKRTGEKVFLECVQDMDHENMFWYRQDPGLGLRLIYFSYDVKMKEKGDIPEGYSVSREKKERFSLILESASTNQTSMYLCASSLGRVGELFFGEGSRLTVL.